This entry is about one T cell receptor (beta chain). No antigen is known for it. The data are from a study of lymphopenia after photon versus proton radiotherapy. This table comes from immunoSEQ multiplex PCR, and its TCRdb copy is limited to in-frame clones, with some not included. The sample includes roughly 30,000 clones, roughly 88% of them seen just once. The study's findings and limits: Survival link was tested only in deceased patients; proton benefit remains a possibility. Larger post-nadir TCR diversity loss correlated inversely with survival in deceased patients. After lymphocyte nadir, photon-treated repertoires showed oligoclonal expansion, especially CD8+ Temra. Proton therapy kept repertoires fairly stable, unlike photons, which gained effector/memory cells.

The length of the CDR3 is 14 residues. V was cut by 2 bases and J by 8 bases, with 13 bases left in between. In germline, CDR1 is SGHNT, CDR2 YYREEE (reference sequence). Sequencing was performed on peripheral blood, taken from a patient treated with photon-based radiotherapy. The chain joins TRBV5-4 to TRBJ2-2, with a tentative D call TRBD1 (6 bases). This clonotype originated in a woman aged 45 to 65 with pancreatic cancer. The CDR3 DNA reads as TGTGCCAGCAGCTTCTCAGGGGAAGTAGGGGAGCTGTTTTTT. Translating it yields CASSFSGEVGELFF.